The 20 T cell receptor beta chains presented below share a single source sample, sequenced in a study of T cells after yellow fever vaccination. TCRdb re-called the 5' RACE reads through MiXCR, storing one row per CDR3 protein. The sample contains about 300,000 distinct CDR3 sequences, 6.8% of which appear only once. The sample consisted of PBMCs, taken about 49 days after the first yellow fever vaccination. The receptors here all came from a man in his late teens or twenties who received the YFV17D yellow fever vaccine.

This clonotype has a handful of counts. The rearrangement joins TRBV6-2 or TRBV6-3 to TRBJ2-4; D call uncertain. The CDR3 spans 13 residues. Per the germline V gene, CDR1 is MNHEY and CDR2 is SVGEGT. The V gene lost 5 bases and the J gene lost 5 bases, with 10 bases spanning the gap. The DNA for the CDR3 is TGTGCCAGCAGTATCCAGAGGCAAAACATTCAGTACTTC. Amino acid sequence: CASSIQRQNIQYF.

This rearrangement joins TRBV5-1 to TRBJ2-1; maybe TRBD1 (6 bases). From germline, CDR1 is SGHRS and CDR2 YFSETQ. V lost 8 bases and J lost 0, with 12 bases in between. This CDR3 region has 14 residues. CDR3 sequence reads: CASSDRSSYNEQFF. CDR3 coding DNA: TGCGCCAGTTCAGACAGGAGCTCCTACAATGAGCAGTTCTTC.

This clonotype turned up a few times. The gene calls are TRBV2 and TRBJ2-3, with D tentatively TRBD1 (5 bases). The length of the CDR3 is 13 residues. V was clipped by 1 base and J by 7 bases, with 9 bases between them. Germline V CDR1 and CDR2: SNHLY, FYNNEI. The DNA for the CDR3 is TGTGCCAGCAGTGAAGAAGGGGCGAATACGCAGTATTTT. Translated, it gives CASSEEGANTQYF.

This clonotype showed up many times. This rearrangement joins TRBV19 to TRBJ2-7; 9 positions agree with TRBD1. The CDR3 runs 14 residues. The V segment lost 9 bases and the J segment 4 bases; nucleotides outside the gene matches: 10. The germline gives CDR1 LNHDA, CDR2 SQIVND (reference sequence). The CDR3 region is CASREDRGRYEQYV. In nucleotides, the CDR3 is TGTGCCAGCCGCGAGGACAGGGGTCGATACGAGCAGTACGTC.

This clonotype has only a few counts. The J gene is TRBJ2-6, the V gene TRBV12-3 or TRBV12-4, with D uncertain. This CDR3 has 15 amino acids. The germline V and J ends were trimmed by 3 bases and 0 bases, with 6 bases remaining between them. CDR3 nucleotide sequence: TGTGCCAGCAGTTTCTTAAGCTCTGGGGCCAACGTCCTGACTTTC. Amino acids: CASSFLSSGANVLTF.

The V call is TRBV5-1, the J call TRBJ2-3; D is uncertain. Germline CDR1 SGHRS, CDR2 YFSETQ. This CDR3 region has 14 residues. The V and J ends lost 5 bases and 5 bases respectively, with 15 bases between them. DNA of the CDR3: TGCGCCAGCAGTGGAGATTCTCGGAGAGATACGCAGTATTTT. This translates into CASSGDSRRDTQYF.

The V and J genes are TRBV20-1 and TRBJ1-4; D is undetermined. Trimming left V 5 bases short and J 7 bases short, with 14 bases between. Germline assignment: CDR1 DFQATT and CDR2 SNEGSKA (reference sequence). This CDR3 is 13 amino acids long. DNA for the CDR3: TGCAGTGCTGGTCCGGGAGGGAGTGAAAAACTGTTTTTT. Encoded protein: CSAGPGGSEKLFF.

This clonotype appeared a few times. CDR3 amino acids: CASRLGTSRSPLHF. CDR3 DNA: TGTGCCAGCAGACTCGGGACATCTCGATCACCCCTCCACTTT. The chain joins TRBV27 to TRBJ1-6, with D possibly TRBD1 on 6 matching bases. V gave up 6 bases and J gave up 10 bases, with 16 bases separating them. CDR3 length equals 14 residues. Germline V gene sequence: CDR1 MNHEY, CDR2 SMNVEV (reference sequence).

This clonotype showed up many times. This chain connects TRBV4-3 to TRBJ2-7; 10 bases are a match to TRBD1. V was pared by 0 bases and J by 3 bases, with 14 bases of the junction left unmatched. Looked up from germline, CDR1 is LGHNA and CDR2 is YSLEER. The CDR3 runs 19 residues. CDR3 protein: CASSQDSRRQGAFRYEQYF. For the CDR3, the DNA is TGCGCCAGCAGCCAAGATAGTCGGCGACAGGGGGCTTTCCGCTACGAGCAGTACTTC.

Ten or more counts support this clonotype. J is TRBJ2-5 and V is TRBV12-3 or TRBV12-4; D ambiguous. The CDR3 is 11 residues long. Trimming removed 3 bases at V and 3 bases at J, with 2 bases between. For the CDR3, the DNA is TGTGCCAGCAGTTTTAAAGAGACCCAGTACTTC. Translation gives CASSFKETQYF.

This clonotype was picked up many times. In DNA form, the CDR3 reads TGCGCCAGCAGGGGGGAAAGTAGCTCCTACAATGAGCAGTTCTTC. Translation: CASRGESSSYNEQFF. V and J are TRBV5-1 and TRBJ2-1, with D possibly being TRBD1 or TRBD2 (5 bases each). CDR3 length: 15 amino acids. Germline CDR1 SGHRS, CDR2 YFSETQ. V dropped 5 bases and J dropped 0 bases, with 12 bases sitting between them.

The gene calls are TRBV7-2 and TRBJ1-2; D unclear. The CDR3 totals 12 residues. Germline values: CDR1 SGHTA, CDR2 FQGNSA. V was shortened by 10 bases and J by 4 bases, with 13 bases between the two germline ends. The CDR3 region has the DNA TGTGCCACCCTGGGGAGAAGCTATGGCTACACCTTC. Its translation: CATLGRSYGYTF.

This chain uses TRBV19 with TRBJ2-1; 7 bases fit TRBD2. Trimming removed 9 bases from V and 0 bases from J; junction bases left unmatched: 2. The CDR3 extends over 13 amino acids. Germline CDR1 is LNHDA and CDR2 is SQIVND (reference sequence). The DNA of the CDR3 is TGTGCCAGCGGGGGGTACTCCTACAATGAGCAGTTCTTC. This encodes CASGGYSYNEQFF.

This clonotype showed up just a few times. The chain is built from TRBV6-5 and TRBJ2-3; TRBD1 agrees at 7 bases. CDR1 and CDR2 from the germline V gene are MNHEY and SVGAGI. The V gene end was trimmed by 3 bases and the J gene end by 5 bases; junction bases not matched to a gene: 8. This CDR3 is 15 amino acids long. The CDR3 bases are TGTGCCAGCAGTTATAGTAGGGGGCCTCGAGATACGCAGTATTTT. Its translation: CASSYSRGPRDTQYF.

This clonotype has ten or more counts. V and J are TRBV9 and TRBJ2-5; D is undetermined. Germline V gene lookup returns CDR1 SGDLS and CDR2 YYNGEE. V was cut by 2 bases and J by 0 bases, with 5 bases left in between. The CDR3 runs 13 residues. The CDR3 nucleotides read TGTGCCAGCAGCGTCGGCTACCAAGAGACCCAGTACTTC. Its protein product is CASSVGYQETQYF.

The V and J genes are TRBV4-1 and TRBJ2-1, with D possibly being TRBD1 or TRBD2 (5 bases each). Between the trimmed V and J ends, which lost 1 base and 8 bases, there was a span of 18 bases. The germline CDR1 and CDR2 sequences are MGHRA and YSYEKL. The length of the CDR3 is 16 residues. The CDR3 sequence: CASSQVGPRIRDEQFF. The CDR3 DNA is TGCGCCAGCAGCCAAGTGGGACCCCGAATCCGAGATGAGCAGTTCTTC.

This clonotype was picked up many times. The rearrangement uses TRBV5-1 and TRBJ2-1; D remains unclear. With 2 bases removed from V and 7 bases from J, the gap between germline ends came to 7 bases. The CDR3 is 12 residues long. CDR1 SGHRS and CDR2 YFSETQ come from the germline V gene. CDR3 bases: TGCGCCAGCAGCTTCCAGTGGAATGAGCAGTTCTTC. Translation gives CASSFQWNEQFF.

The chain is built from TRBV5-1 and TRBJ2-3, with D possibly being TRBD2 (5 bases). The CDR3 is 15 residues long. V shed 5 bases and J shed 0 bases, with 13 bases lying between them. Germline V CDR1 and CDR2: SGHRS, YFSETQ. DNA of the CDR3: TGCGCCAGCAGAGAGGGCGAATTTAGCACAGATACGCAGTATTTT. This gives the protein CASREGEFSTDTQYF.

This clonotype has ten or more counts. The gene calls are TRBV27 and TRBJ2-7; D is unresolved. The germline V gene has CDR1 MNHEY and CDR2 SMNVEV (reference sequence). The CDR3 spans 10 residues. V gave up 9 bases and J gave up 3 bases, with 6 bases separating them. This CDR3 is CARALYEQYF. CDR3 coding DNA: TGTGCCAGGGCCCTCTACGAGCAGTACTTC.

This chain connects TRBV4-1 to TRBJ2-4; 8 bases match TRBD2. The CDR3 has 11 residues. Germline V CDR1 and CDR2: MGHRA, YSYEKL. Germline trimming cut 1 base from V and 16 bases from J; bases unmatched to any gene: 3. The CDR3 nucleotides are TGCGCCAGCAGCCAAGGGGGGACTAGTTACTTC. As protein: CASSQGGTSYF.